A selection of T cell receptor beta chains follows, all from one sample in a study of blood T cells in healthy people across ages. Using its own MiXCR run on the 5' RACE reads, TCRdb lists one record per CDR3 protein. The sample includes 500,000 to 700,000 distinct CDR3 sequences, about 30% of them seen just once. Sequenced material: blood. These receptors came from a woman older than 75 in good health. Both conserved end residues are part of each CDR3. A D gene is named only where the DNA matches it firmly.

V: TRBV30; D: -; CDR3: CAWGRAGANVLTF
V: TRBV7-2; D: -; CDR3: CASSIRQLQETQYF
V: TRBV2; D: -; CDR3: CASSADLSGANVLTF
V: TRBV4-1; D: -; CDR3: CASSHPGLYNEQFF
V: TRBV12-3/TRBV12-4; D: -; CDR3: CASRGVVNSPLHF
V: TRBV9; D: -; CDR3: CASSFSLQETQYF
V: TRBV27; D: -; CDR3: CASSPYLYYGYTF
V: TRBV30; D: -; CDR3: CAWSNTPENFGYTF
V: TRBV11-3; D: -; CDR3: CASSLEGMDEQYF
V: TRBV7-2; D: -; CDR3: CASSLWNGGNEQFF
V: TRBV20-1; D: -; CDR3: CSARDHRTPYEQYF
V: TRBV27; D: -; CDR3: CASSLSGGASYEQYF
V: TRBV7-6; D: -; CDR3: CASTQGGNSPLHF
V: TRBV7-3; D: -; CDR3: CASSFQAGDTEAFF
V: TRBV7-2; D: TRBD2; CDR3: CASSSGLASGEGTQYF
V: TRBV5-6; D: -; CDR3: CASSRGRGSDYYEQYF
V: TRBV6-5; D: -; CDR3: CASRTRQRRSDTQYF
V: TRBV30; D: -; CDR3: CAWSVGTAGQPQHF
V: TRBV7-9; D: TRBD2; CDR3: CASSDGGVDEQYF
V: TRBV5-5; D: -; CDR3: CASSLAGGATNEKLFF
V: TRBV20-1; D: -; CDR3: CSASIRTPDGSSPLHF
V: TRBV7-9; D: -; CDR3: CASSLAWAEQETQYF
V: TRBV10-3; D: -; CDR3: CAISEWSSYNEQFF
V: TRBV12-3/TRBV12-4; D: TRBD2; CDR3: CATARGGGEFWQFF
V: TRBV7-2; D: TRBD1; CDR3: CASSSYRGTGYGYTF
V: TRBV10-3; D: -; CDR3: CAISDPVEANVPTF
V: TRBV20-1; D: TRBD1; CDR3: CSALPGTAYGYTF
V: TRBV24-1; D: TRBD1; CDR3: CATSGGTGEINEQFF
V: TRBV20-1; D: TRBD1; CDR3: CSARALGQGGRVNTGAFF
V: TRBV4-1; D: -; CDR3: CASSLSTGAPNTEAFF
V: TRBV4-1; D: TRBD1; CDR3: CASSQTGGGSNQPQHF
V: TRBV18; D: TRBD1; CDR3: CASSPSGQGRFEQYF
V: TRBV30; D: TRBD2; CDR3: CAWSVSGGTDTQYF
V: TRBV7-3; D: -; CDR3: CASSLTGRDLNEQFF
V: TRBV12-3/TRBV12-4; D: TRBD1; CDR3: CASTRDRGLITANYGYTF
V: TRBV19; D: -; CDR3: CASSMNTGRNEKLFF
V: TRBV20-1; D: -; CDR3: CSARDRAGRRYQETQYF
V: TRBV27; D: TRBD2; CDR3: CASGRGVSSYNEQFF
V: TRBV5-1; D: TRBD2; CDR3: CASSSTSGGVSADTQYF
V: TRBV20-1; D: TRBD2; CDR3: CSARVKRGNQETQYF
V: TRBV18; D: -; CDR3: CASSPQTGSSNQPQHF
V: TRBV6-2/TRBV6-3; D: TRBD1; CDR3: CASSYIPLTGSHIYNEQFF
V: TRBV29-1; D: -; CDR3: CSVEAPGRGGEQYF
V: TRBV7-2; D: TRBD1; CDR3: CASSLGPTGTGGSGNTIYF
V: TRBV6-5; D: -; CDR3: CASSYFPRDTNSPLHF
V: TRBV20-1; D: -; CDR3: CSARDHPQLNTQYF
V: TRBV7-2; D: -; CDR3: CASSLELVGETQYF
V: TRBV12-3/TRBV12-4; D: -; CDR3: CASRLRGTDTQYF
V: TRBV6-1; D: -; CDR3: CTSRIQGNNQPQHF
V: TRBV7-7; D: -; CDR3: CASSLDRGLQETQYF
V: TRBV20-1; D: -; CDR3: CSARGGLSATYNEQFF
V: TRBV4-1; D: TRBD1; CDR3: CASSSQETGAEQYF
V: TRBV12-3/TRBV12-4; D: -; CDR3: CASSLGGGHGYTF
V: TRBV11-2; D: -; CDR3: CASTAWGAEDTQYF
V: TRBV2; D: TRBD1; CDR3: CASSARQGPYGYTF